Following are 10 T cell receptor beta chains from one sample sequenced in a study of CD8 T cells in Susac syndrome. Random hexamers served to reverse transcribe about 0.5 to 1 ug RNA. TCRdb used MiXCR to reprocess the immunoSEQ multiplex PCR reads, holding one entry per CDR3 protein. The data show approximately 150,000 distinct CDR3 sequences, with approximately 95% seen just once and 0.085% to 0.095% held by the top ten. Sequencing was performed on CD4+ T cells from PBMCs. The receptors here all came from a human donor with multiple sclerosis.

The rearrangement joins TRBV4-1 to TRBJ2-1; weak D call: TRBD2 (7 bases). Germline V gene lookup returns CDR1 MGHRA and CDR2 YSYEKL. The CDR3 has 16 amino acids. With 0 bases removed from V and 8 bases from J, the gap between germline ends came to 17 bases. The DNA of the CDR3 is TGCGCCAGCAGCCAAGAGGCGGCGGGGGCTAGGGATGAGCAGTTCTTC. Its translation: CASSQEAAGARDEQFF.

The V gene is TRBV10-3, the J gene TRBJ2-3; no firm D call. The germline V gene has CDR1 ENHRY and CDR2 SYGVKD. The CDR3 spans 12 residues. Trimming left V 0 bases short and J 5 bases short, with 3 bases between. CDR3 in DNA: TGTGCCATCAGTGAGTCGAGAGATACGCAGTATTTT. The encoded protein is CAISESRDTQYF.

The CDR3 nucleotides are TGTGCCACCAGCAGATCGGGGAGCGATAATGAAAAACTGTTTTTT. This translates into CATSRSGSDNEKLFF. The chain recombines TRBV15 with TRBJ1-4; D uncertain. CDR1 is LNHNV, CDR2 YYDKDF, per germline (reference sequence). This CDR3 is 15 amino acids long. V lost 2 bases, J lost 4 bases, and 11 bases lay in between. Full variable domain (missing parts from reference TRBV15 and TRBJ1-4): DAMVIQNPRYQVTQFGKPVTLSCSQTLNHNVMYWYQQKSSQAPKLLFHYYDKDFNNEADTPDNFQSRRPNTSFCFLDIRSPGLGDTAMYLCATSRSGSDNEKLFFGSGTQLSVL.

The chain employs TRBV3-1 and TRBJ2-1, with D possibly being TRBD2 (6 bases). V dropped 1 base and J dropped 2 bases, with 15 bases sitting between them. Germline lookup yields CDR1 LGHDT and CDR2 YNNKEL (reference sequence). The CDR3 runs to 17 residues. The CDR3 bases are TGTGCCAGCAGCCAAGCCAGCGGGCTAGCTCCCTACAATGAGCAGTTCTTC. Translating it yields CASSQASGLAPYNEQFF.

The V and J genes are TRBV6-2 or TRBV6-3 and TRBJ1-1, with 7 bases that match TRBD1. CDR3 size: 15 residues. V gave up 5 bases and J gave up 1 base; unmatched junction bases: 7. Germline assignment: CDR1 MNHEY and CDR2 SVGEGT. CDR3 protein: CASSDGQVQNTEAFF. The CDR3 bases are TGTGCCAGCAGTGACGGACAGGTTCAGAACACTGAAGCTTTCTTT.

The chain uses TRBV20-1 and TRBJ1-1; no firm D call. The ends were cut back, 7 bases at V and 0 bases at J, with 9 bases in the middle. Germline V lookup: CDR1 DFQATT, CDR2 SNEGSKA (reference sequence). This CDR3 is 12 amino acids long. CDR3 amino acids: CSVKDLNTEAFF. CDR3 nucleotide sequence: TGCAGTGTGAAAGATTTGAACACTGAAGCTTTCTTT.

The chain uses TRBV20-1 and TRBJ1-4; D is undetermined. V lost 5 bases and J 0 bases, leaving 10 bases between the germline ends. In germline, CDR1 is DFQATT, CDR2 SNEGSKA (reference sequence). The CDR3 runs to 14 residues. The CDR3 coding sequence is TGCAGTGCTGCAGTAAGGGCAACTAATGAAAAACTGTTTTTT. This codes for CSAAVRATNEKLFF.

The chain combines TRBV2 with TRBJ1-2; 7 nucleotides line up with TRBD1. The V and J ends lost 4 bases and 3 bases, in that order; junction bases with no gene match: 5. The CDR3 consists of 14 residues. Germline loops: CDR1 SNHLY, CDR2 FYNNEI. This CDR3 reads CASSGTGVDYGYTF. In DNA form, the CDR3 reads TGTGCCAGCAGTGGAACAGGGGTGGACTATGGCTACACCTTC. Full variable domain (outside the CDR3, taken from reference TRBV2 and TRBJ1-2): EPEVTQTPSHQVTQMGQEVILRCVPISNHLYFYWYRQILGQKVEFLVSFYNNEISEKSEIFDDQFSVERPDGSNFTLKIRSTKLEDSAMYFCASSGTGVDYGYTFGSGTRLTVV.

The J gene is TRBJ2-2, the V gene TRBV4-2, with TRBD2 matching over 10 bases. This CDR3 has 20 amino acids. Looked up from germline, CDR1 is LGHNA and CDR2 is YNFKEQ. Trimming took 1 base from V and 7 from J; bases not matched to a gene: 18. Here the CDR3 reads CASSQVTWASGSKLDGELFF. The CDR3 DNA is TGTGCCAGCAGCCAAGTCACTTGGGCTAGCGGGAGCAAATTGGACGGGGAGCTGTTTTTT.

The chain is built from TRBV19 and TRBJ2-7; no reliable D call. CDR3 length equals 13 residues. The germline V and J ends were trimmed by 7 bases and 3 bases, with 13 bases remaining between them. CDR1 and CDR2 from the germline V gene are LNHDA and SQIVND (reference sequence). This chain's CDR3 is CASTPGVGYEQYF. For the CDR3, the DNA is TGTGCCAGTACCCCCGGTGTTGGCTACGAGCAGTACTTC.